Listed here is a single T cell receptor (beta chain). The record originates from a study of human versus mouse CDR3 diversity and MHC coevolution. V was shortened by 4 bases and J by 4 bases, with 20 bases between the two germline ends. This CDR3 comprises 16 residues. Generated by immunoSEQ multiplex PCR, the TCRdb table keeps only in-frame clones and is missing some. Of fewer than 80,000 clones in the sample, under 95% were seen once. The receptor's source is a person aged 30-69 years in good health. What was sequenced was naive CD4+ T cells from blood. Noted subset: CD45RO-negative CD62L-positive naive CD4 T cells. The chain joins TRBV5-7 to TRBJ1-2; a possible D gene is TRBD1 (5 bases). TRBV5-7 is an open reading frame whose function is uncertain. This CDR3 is CASSLRQPVEVYGYTF. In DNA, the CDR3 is TGTGCCAGCAGCCTAAGACAGCCTGTAGAGGTCTATGGCTACACCTTC.